This is a list of T cell receptor beta chains from one sample in a study of cytomegalovirus exposure and HLA in healthy donors. The table came from immunoSEQ multiplex PCR; TCRdb's copy has only in-frame clones and leaves some out. This table holds over 150,000 clones, roughly 87% found once. The sequencing sample was made of PBMCs. These receptors were taken from a woman in her thirties in good health and CMV-seronegative. The CDR3 runs from the conserved cysteine through the conserved F or W. Each record gives: clone size, D gene, V gene, J gene, CDR3 DNA, CDR3 protein. D genes are given only for firm matches. Size values are once, few and many counts, or a class for expanded clones, and some rows have none.

>few|TRBD1|TRBV4-3|TRBJ1-1
TGCGCCAGCAGCGCCGAGGGGGCTATGGACACTGAAGCTTTCTTT
CASSAEGAMDTEAFF
>.|.|TRBV15|TRBJ2-1
TGTGCCACCAGCCAGGGTCATTTTGAGCAGTTCTTC
CATSQGHFEQFF
>.|.|TRBV30|TRBJ1-6
TGTGCCTGGAGTGTACCAGGAGGAATCTATAATTCACCCCTCCACTTT
CAWSVPGGIYNSPLHF
>.|.|TRBV28|TRBJ1-5
TGTGCCAGCAGTTTGGACATATTATTCCTGGACCAGCCCCAGCATTTT
CASSLDILFLDQPQHF
>.|TRBD1|TRBV7-9|TRBJ1-2
TGTGCCAGCAGCTCCTTAATCGGACAGGGCTATGGCTACACCTTC
CASSSLIGQGYGYTF
>.|TRBD2|TRBV11-2|TRBJ2-5
TGTGCCAGCAGCTTAGATTGGACTAGCGGGGCACGGGGCGGGACCCAGTACTTC
CASSLDWTSGARGGTQYF
>few|TRBD1|TRBV15|TRBJ2-7
TGTGCCACCAGCAGAGGAGGACAGGGATACGAGCAGTACTTC
CATSRGGQGYEQYF
>.|.|TRBV2|TRBJ2-2
TGTGCCAGCACCGGACTGACGACCGGGGAGCTGTTTTTT
CASTGLTTGELFF
>.|TRBD1|TRBV25-1|TRBJ1-2
TGTGCCAGCAGTGGAATCGGGACAGTCGATGGCTACACCTTC
CASSGIGTVDGYTF
>.|TRBD2|TRBV27|TRBJ2-1
TGTGCCAGCAGTCTACGACTAGCGGGGGGCCCTACGAATGAGCAGTTCTTC
CASSLRLAGGPTNEQFF
>.|.|TRBV7-2|TRBJ2-7
TGTGCCAGCAGCTTAGAGGGAGGGGGCTCCTACGAGCAGTACTTC
CASSLEGGGSYEQYF
>once|.|TRBV9|TRBJ2-1
TGTGCCAGCAGCCCTAGCGTAGCTAGCTCCTACAATGAGCAGTTCTTC
CASSPSVASSYNEQFF
>.|.|TRBV5-8|TRBJ1-5
TGTGCCAGCAGCTTGAGTTCCGGCCTGCGGTTGGGTCAGCCCCAGCATTTT
CASSLSSGLRLGQPQHF
>.|TRBD1|TRBV7-9|TRBJ2-7
TGTGCCAGCAGCGACCCGGGACAGGGTGACTACGAGCAGTACTTC
CASSDPGQGDYEQYF
>.|TRBD1|TRBV27|TRBJ1-2
TGTGCCAGCAGTCCGAGGGGACAGGCTAACTATGGCTACACCTTC
CASSPRGQANYGYTF
>.|TRBD1|TRBV2|TRBJ2-7
TGTGCCAGCATCCGACAGGGTAGCTCCTACGAGCAGTACTTC
CASIRQGSSYEQYF
>.|TRBD1|TRBV6-5|TRBJ2-3
TGTGCCAGCAGCCGGGGACAGGGGGCGGTTACGCAGTATTTT
CASSRGQGAVTQYF
>.|TRBD1|TRBV7-9|TRBJ2-5
TGTTCCAGCAGCCGGACAGGGTACGAGACCCAGTACTTC
CSSSRTGYETQYF
>.|.|TRBV7-2|TRBJ1-1
TGTGCCTTAGGGGGAACTGAAGCTTTCTTT
CALGGTEAFF
>.|TRBD1|TRBV19|TRBJ2-5
TGTGCCAGTAGTATAGGAGGGGGCACCCAGTACTTC
CASSIGGGTQYF
>.|.|TRBV5-6|TRBJ1-5
TGTGCCAGCAGCTTGACAGGACTCCGGGACAACAATCAGCCCCAGCATTTT
CASSLTGLRDNNQPQHF
>.|TRBD2|TRBV27|TRBJ2-7
TGTGCCAGCAGTTCCCGCCGGGGGGGTCCGCTGTACGAGCAGTACTTC
CASSSRRGGPLYEQYF
>.|TRBD2|TRBV27|TRBJ2-2
TGTGCCAGCAGCGCCCCGGGACTAGCGGGAGGGAACACCGGGGAGCTGTTTTTT
CASSAPGLAGGNTGELFF
>.|TRBD1|TRBV19|TRBJ1-1
TGTGCCAGTAGTATGGGGACAGGGGGAGGCACTGAAGCTTTCTTT
CASSMGTGGGTEAFF
>.|.|TRBV6-5|TRBJ2-7
TGTGCCAGCAGCCAGCCACAGGGCAGGGAGCAGTACTTC
CASSQPQGREQYF
>.|.|TRBV7-2|TRBJ2-5
TGTGCCAGCAGCTATCGAACCCGGGACATGGAGGAGACCCAGTACTTC
CASSYRTRDMEETQYF
>.|.|TRBV5-8|TRBJ1-5
TGTGCCAGCAGTTTTTACGAGAGGGTCAATCAGCCCCAGCATTTT
CASSFYERVNQPQHF
>.|TRBD1|TRBV7-6|TRBJ2-7
TGTGCCAGCAGCCCAGGGGGACGAGGGACCTACGAGCAGTACTTC
CASSPGGRGTYEQYF
>once|.|TRBV30|TRBJ1-1
TGTGCCTGGAGAGCGGGGGCGAGTACTGAAGCTTTCTTT
CAWRAGASTEAFF
>.|.|TRBV6-5|TRBJ1-1
TGTGCCAGCAGTTACAGTCCCGGAGGGACTGAAGCTTTCTTT
CASSYSPGGTEAFF
>.|.|TRBV28|TRBJ2-4
TGTGCCAGCAGCCCGGTGCGGGAATTAGCCAAAAACATTCAGTACTTC
CASSPVRELAKNIQYF
>once|TRBD2|TRBV5-1|TRBJ2-3
TGCGCCAGCAGCCAAACTAGCGGGGCCAAAGCTAGCACAGATACGCAGTATTTT
CASSQTSGAKASTDTQYF
>.|.|TRBV7-9|TRBJ1-2
TGTGCCAGCAGCCCTCCTAGCTTCACGTGGGACTATGGCTACACCTTC
CASSPPSFTWDYGYTF
>.|.|TRBV30|TRBJ1-2
TGTGCCTGGAGTCCGGGCGGGGCGAGCTACACCTTC
CAWSPGGASYTF
>few|.|TRBV5-1|TRBJ2-1
TGCGCCAGCAGCTCCGGAGCCCCAGACAATGAGCAGTTCTTC
CASSSGAPDNEQFF
>.|.|TRBV27|TRBJ2-1
TGTGCCAGCACCCGGAGCCATCGAGGGAGTGAGCAGTTCTTC
CASTRSHRGSEQFF
>.|TRBD1|TRBV5-4|TRBJ1-1
TGTGCCAGCAGCCGACGGACAGGAGGGGTTACGAACACTGAAGCTTTCTTT
CASSRRTGGVTNTEAFF
>.|TRBD2|TRBV4-3|TRBJ2-1
TGCGCCAGCAGCCAGGGGACTATCTCCTACAATGAGCAGTTCTTC
CASSQGTISYNEQFF
>.|TRBD1|TRBV19|TRBJ1-2
TGTGCCAGTAGTCCTTGGGAGGACAGGAATGGCTACACCTTC
CASSPWEDRNGYTF
>.|TRBD1|TRBV5-6|TRBJ2-7
TGTGCCAGCAGCATACGCCAGGGGGCGGACGAGCAGTACTTC
CASSIRQGADEQYF
>.|TRBD1|TRBV27|TRBJ1-5
TGTGCCAGCAGTTCGACAGGGCGGACTCAGCCCCAGCATTTT
CASSSTGRTQPQHF
>.|.|TRBV25-1|TRBJ2-5
TGTGCCAGCAGTCCCCAGGACAGCAAAGAGACCCAGTACTTC
CASSPQDSKETQYF
>.|.|TRBV10-2|TRBJ1-2
TGCGCCAGCAGGGTGGACAATCTCGGTCCTGGCTACACCTTC
CASRVDNLGPGYTF
>.|.|TRBV5-1|TRBJ2-6
TGCGCCAGCAGCTTGTCGGGGGAAGGGCGGTCTGGGGCCAACGTCCTGACTTTC
CASSLSGEGRSGANVLTF
>once|.|TRBV25-1|TRBJ1-1
TGTGCCAGCACCCGGGGGGTGGGTGAAGCTTTCTTT
CASTRGVGEAFF
>.|.|TRBV25-1|TRBJ1-5
TGTGCCAGCAGTACAGGCGAACGGCCCCAGCATTTT
CASSTGERPQHF
>.|.|TRBV6-6|TRBJ1-4
TGTGCCAGCAGGGGTACAGGGACTAATGAAAAACTGTTTTTT
CASRGTGTNEKLFF
>.|.|TRBV18|TRBJ2-7
TGTGCCAGCTCACCAAGTGGACACTCTATCTACGAGCAGTACTTC
CASSPSGHSIYEQYF
>.|TRBD1|TRBV5-4|TRBJ1-3
TGTGCCAGCAGCTTGGCCGGGACAGGGGGAAACACCATATATTTT
CASSLAGTGGNTIYF
>.|TRBD2|TRBV7-2|TRBJ2-6
TGTGCCAGCAGCTTAGTGGGGACTAGGGGGTCTGGGGCCAACGTCCTGACTTTC
CASSLVGTRGSGANVLTF
>few|.|TRBV5-1|TRBJ1-4
TGCGCCAGCCGCACCGGGGAGGAGGGGGAAAAACTGTTTTTT
CASRTGEEGEKLFF
>.|.|TRBV5-1|TRBJ2-1
TGCGCCAGCATACGGGACAACGACAATGAGCAGTTCTTC
CASIRDNDNEQFF
>once|TRBD1|TRBV27|TRBJ2-1
TGTGCCAGCAGGTCGGACAGGGAATTCTACAATGAGCAGTTCTTC
CASRSDREFYNEQFF
>.|.|TRBV18|TRBJ1-1
TGTGCCAGCTCACCACCGGGTAGAGGGGGCACTGAAGCTTTCTTT
CASSPPGRGGTEAFF
>.|.|TRBV14|TRBJ1-3
TGTGCCAGCAGCCAAGAGCGCGTGCTCGGAAACACCATATATTTT
CASSQERVLGNTIYF
>.|.|TRBV14|TRBJ2-1
TGTGCCAGCAGCCCTAGGGTGGGCGGAGGGAGCTCCTACAATGAGCAGTTCTTC
CASSPRVGGGSSYNEQFF
>.|TRBD2|TRBV5-1|TRBJ2-5
TGCGCCAGCAGCTCGGGACTAGCGGGGGCTCAAGAGACCCAGTACTTC
CASSSGLAGAQETQYF
>.|.|TRBV5-4|TRBJ2-5
TGTGCCAGCAGCTTGGGTCTACAGGAGGGAGAGACCCAGTACTTC
CASSLGLQEGETQYF
>once|.|TRBV27|TRBJ2-5
TGTGCCAGCAGTCCCCCGTACCAAGAGACCCAGTACTTC
CASSPPYQETQYF
>.|TRBD2|TRBV7-3|TRBJ2-1
TGTGCCAGCAGCTTTGCTAGCGGGGAATACAATGAGCAGTTCTTC
CASSFASGEYNEQFF